These T cell receptor beta chains were read from a single sample in a study of type 1 regulatory T cells. Their recognized antigens are unknown. Each CDR3 protein gets one entry after TCRdb re-called the reads with MiXCR. The data contain around 64,000 distinct CDR3 sequences, about 20% of them seen just once; the ten biggest clones take up around 8.1%. The sequencing sample was made of cultured type 1 regulatory T (Tr1) cells, either the whole culture or a sorted fraction (not recorded which). These receptors originate from a human donor in good health. Both conserved end residues are part of each CDR3. Each record gives: D gene, J gene, CDR3 length, V gene, clone size, CDR3 DNA, CDR3 protein. D genes are given only for firm matches. Some rows mark clone size as missing; the rest say once, few, many or name a class of expanded clone.

TRBD2	TRBJ2-7	15	TRBV5-6	NA	TGTGCCAGCAGCTTGGCGGGACTAGCGGGGTACGAGCAGTACTTC	CASSLAGLAGYEQYF
TRBD1	TRBJ2-7	14	TRBV5-1	many	TGCGCCAGCAGCTTCCGGGACAGGTTCTCCGAGCAGTACTTC	CASSFRDRFSEQYF
TRBD1	TRBJ1-5	14	TRBV12-3/TRBV12-4	NA	TGTGCCAGCAGTCTAACAGGGGATGGACAGCCCCAGCATTTT	CASSLTGDGQPQHF
TRBD2	TRBJ2-7	14	TRBV27	NA	TGTGCCAGCAGTCGATCTAGCGGGGGTTACGAGCAGTACTTC	CASSRSSGGYEQYF
NA	TRBJ1-1	11	TRBV28	NA	TGTGCCAGCACCGGGGGAACTGAAGCTTTCTTT	CASTGGTEAFF
NA	TRBJ2-1	18	TRBV19	NA	TGTGCCAGTAGTATGAAGTCCCCCGGGACTGGAGGTTATAATGAGCAGTTCTTC	CASSMKSPGTGGYNEQFF
NA	TRBJ2-1	14	TRBV7-7	NA	TGTGCTAGCAGCTTAGTCGGGAGACACAATGAGCAGTTCTTC	CASSLVGRHNEQFF
TRBD2	TRBJ2-3	16	TRBV5-1	NA	TGCGCCAGCAGCTTCCAGACTAGCGTCAGCGCAGATACGCAGTATTTT	CASSFQTSVSADTQYF
NA	TRBJ2-7	16	TRBV5-1	NA	TGCGCCAGCAGCTTTTTACCGGGAACGGTTTCCTACGAGCAGTACTTC	CASSFLPGTVSYEQYF
TRBD2	TRBJ2-1	14	TRBV5-1	many	TGCGCCAGTACCCGGGGAGGGCCTTTCAATGAGCAGTTCTTC	CASTRGGPFNEQFF
NA	TRBJ2-7	14	TRBV5-1	NA	TGCGCCAGCACCCTATTAGAGCCTCCCTACGAGCAGTACTTC	CASTLLEPPYEQYF
TRBD2	TRBJ2-3	17	TRBV18	few	TGCGCCAGCTCACCAATTGGACTAGCGGGATCCACAGATACGCAGTATTTT	CASSPIGLAGSTDTQYF
NA	TRBJ1-2	11	TRBV7-2	few	TGTGCCAGCAGCTTGGACCATGGCTACACCTTC	CASSLDHGYTF
TRBD2	TRBJ2-3	15	TRBV20-1	NA	TGCAGTGCTAGAGGGACTAGCGGGGCGAGGGATACGCAGTATTTT	CSARGTSGARDTQYF
NA	TRBJ2-7	13	TRBV29-1	few	TGCAGCGCCGCGTCGGGGCTTTCCTACGAGCAGTACTTC	CSAASGLSYEQYF
NA	TRBJ2-5	10	TRBV29-1	few	TGCAGCGTCGAACACGGGACACCCTACTTC	CSVEHGTPYF
NA	TRBJ1-1	13	TRBV9	NA	TGTGCCAGCAGCGTAGCGGGGAACACTGAAGCTTTCTTT	CASSVAGNTEAFF
TRBD1	TRBJ2-1	16	TRBV20-1	few	TGCAGTGCTAGGTCCGGGGGGACAGGGGGCTACAATGAGCAGTTCTTC	CSARSGGTGGYNEQFF
TRBD2	TRBJ2-1	13	TRBV10-3	NA	TGTGCCATCAGCCGGGACTACTACAATGAGCAGTTCTTC	CAISRDYYNEQFF
TRBD2	TRBJ2-1	16	TRBV7-9	NA	TGTGCCAGCAGCCCTCCGGGACTAGCGGGAACTAATGAGCAGTTCTTC	CASSPPGLAGTNEQFF
NA	TRBJ1-4	14	TRBV5-6	NA	TGTGCCAGCATTACAGTTGCAACTAATGAAAAACTGTTTTTT	CASITVATNEKLFF
NA	TRBJ2-5	12	TRBV7-9	NA	TGTGCCGGTACGAGCCGGGGAGAGACCCAGTACTTC	CAGTSRGETQYF
NA	TRBJ1-5	16	TRBV28	NA	TGTGCCAGCAGTTTAACGGGGGGGTATAGCAATCAGCCCCAGCATTTT	CASSLTGGYSNQPQHF
NA	TRBJ2-1	15	TRBV7-2	few	TGTGCCAGCAGCTCCCTTCCGAGCTCCTACAATGAGCAGTTCTTC	CASSSLPSSYNEQFF
NA	TRBJ1-2	11	TRBV29-1	NA	TGCAGCGTTGGACAGGACGATGGCTACACCTTC	CSVGQDDGYTF
TRBD2	TRBJ2-2	15	TRBV20-1	NA	TGCAGTGCTAGGGTCGGGGGGAGTGGACGCGGGGAGCTGTTTTTT	CSARVGGSGRGELFF
TRBD2	TRBJ2-1	15	TRBV5-1	few	TGCGCCAGCAGCATCACTAGCGGGAGTTCGAATGAGCAGTTCTTC	CASSITSGSSNEQFF
TRBD1	TRBJ1-1	14	TRBV16	few	TGTGCCAGCAGCCAACACTACCGGGACAGTGAAGCTTTCTTT	CASSQHYRDSEAFF
TRBD2	TRBJ2-3	16	TRBV10-3	NA	TGTGCCATCAGTGAGTCGGGACTAGCGGGCACAGATACGCAGTATTTT	CAISESGLAGTDTQYF
TRBD1	TRBJ2-2	15	TRBV24-1	few	TGTGCCACCGGTTGGGGGACAGGGGACAACGGGGAGCTGTTTTTT	CATGWGTGDNGELFF
NA	TRBJ2-5	15	TRBV20-1	NA	TGCAGTGCTAGAGATGGTGGGAGAGGAGGCGAGACCCAGTACTTC	CSARDGGRGGETQYF
NA	TRBJ2-3	16	TRBV19	NA	TGTGCCAGTAATCCCCAGGCGGGGCCTAGCACAGATACGCAGTATTTT	CASNPQAGPSTDTQYF
NA	TRBJ2-2	14	TRBV20-1	many	TGCAGTGTGGATGGGAGCGCGAACACCGGGGAGCTGTTTTTT	CSVDGSANTGELFF
NA	TRBJ2-1	13	TRBV21-1	few	TGTGCCAGCGTAAACCAAGGTATCTATGAGCAGTTCTTC	CASVNQGIYEQFF
NA	TRBJ1-5	15	TRBV5-1	NA	TGCGCCAGCAGCTTGAAGGGGGAGCGCAATCAGCCCCAGCATTTT	CASSLKGERNQPQHF
TRBD1	TRBJ2-5	15	TRBV5-1	NA	TGCGCCAGCAGCATACAACAGGGGGCAGGGGAGACCCAGTACTTC	CASSIQQGAGETQYF
NA	TRBJ2-7	11	TRBV6-2/TRBV6-3	NA	TGTGCCAGCAGTTGGGGCTACGAGCAGTACTTC	CASSWGYEQYF
NA	TRBJ2-3	14	TRBV3-1	few	TGTGCCAGCAGCCAAGATTCCGGAACAGATACGCAGTATTTT	CASSQDSGTDTQYF
NA	TRBJ2-1	16	TRBV2	NA	TGTGCCAGCCGGGTGTCATGGTCCAGCTCCTACAATGAGCAGTTCTTC	CASRVSWSSSYNEQFF
NA	TRBJ2-1	13	TRBV14	NA	TGTGCCAGCAGCCGGGCAGCAATCTATGAGCAGTTCTTC	CASSRAAIYEQFF
TRBD2	TRBJ2-7	15	TRBV10-3	few	TGTGCCATCAGTGAGGCGCTAGCGGGGGCCTACGAGCAGTACTTC	CAISEALAGAYEQYF
NA	TRBJ1-2	12	TRBV28	few	TGTGCCAGCAGTTTAGAAGGGTATGGCTACACCTTC	CASSLEGYGYTF
TRBD1	TRBJ2-2	16	TRBV7-8	few	TGTGCCAGCAGCGAACAGGGGGGTGCGAACACCGGGGAGCTGTTTTTT	CASSEQGGANTGELFF
NA	TRBJ1-3	15	TRBV13	NA	TGTGCCAGCAGCTACGGCATCATACTGGAAAACACCATATATTTT	CASSYGIILENTIYF
TRBD1	TRBJ2-5	15	TRBV28	few	TGTGCCAGCAGTCCAACACAGGGGTACCAAGAGACCCAGTACTTC	CASSPTQGYQETQYF
TRBD2	TRBJ2-5	16	TRBV5-1	NA	TGCGCCAGCAGCGGGATAAGCGGGAGGGCCGTGAAGACCCAGTACTTC	CASSGISGRAVKTQYF
NA	TRBJ1-1	15	TRBV18	many	TGTGCCAGCTCACCGCTCCGGACAGCGAACACTGAAGCTTTCTTT	CASSPLRTANTEAFF
NA	TRBJ2-1	14	TRBV6-6	NA	TGTGCCATCGCTGGGACTCGCTCCTACAATGAGCAGTTCTTC	CAIAGTRSYNEQFF
NA	TRBJ1-1	13	TRBV12-3/TRBV12-4	NA	TGTGCCAGCAGTCGGGACGCCTGGGTGAAAGCTTTCTTT	CASSRDAWVKAFF
NA	TRBJ1-1	14	TRBV6-1	NA	TGTGCCAGCAGTACGGACGGAGTAAAGCTTAAAGCTTTCTTT	CASSTDGVKLKAFF
NA	TRBJ1-2	16	TRBV28	many	TGTGCCAGCAGTTCCCAACCGCGGACACTTAACTATGGCTACACCTTC	CASSSQPRTLNYGYTF
NA	TRBJ2-7	11	TRBV28	NA	TGTGCCAGCAGTTTACAGGGCGAGCAGTACTTC	CASSLQGEQYF
TRBD1	TRBJ2-1	14	TRBV4-3	NA	TGCGCCAGCAGCCAAGAGGGGACAGGGGTCGGCAGGTTCTTC	CASSQEGTGVGRFF
TRBD1	TRBJ1-6	14	TRBV5-1	NA	TGCGCCAGCAGCACGACAGGGACGAACTCACCCCTCCACTTT	CASSTTGTNSPLHF
NA	TRBJ2-5	13	TRBV6-1	few	TGTGCCAGCAGTGAGGGTGGAGGAGAGACCCAGTACTTC	CASSEGGGETQYF